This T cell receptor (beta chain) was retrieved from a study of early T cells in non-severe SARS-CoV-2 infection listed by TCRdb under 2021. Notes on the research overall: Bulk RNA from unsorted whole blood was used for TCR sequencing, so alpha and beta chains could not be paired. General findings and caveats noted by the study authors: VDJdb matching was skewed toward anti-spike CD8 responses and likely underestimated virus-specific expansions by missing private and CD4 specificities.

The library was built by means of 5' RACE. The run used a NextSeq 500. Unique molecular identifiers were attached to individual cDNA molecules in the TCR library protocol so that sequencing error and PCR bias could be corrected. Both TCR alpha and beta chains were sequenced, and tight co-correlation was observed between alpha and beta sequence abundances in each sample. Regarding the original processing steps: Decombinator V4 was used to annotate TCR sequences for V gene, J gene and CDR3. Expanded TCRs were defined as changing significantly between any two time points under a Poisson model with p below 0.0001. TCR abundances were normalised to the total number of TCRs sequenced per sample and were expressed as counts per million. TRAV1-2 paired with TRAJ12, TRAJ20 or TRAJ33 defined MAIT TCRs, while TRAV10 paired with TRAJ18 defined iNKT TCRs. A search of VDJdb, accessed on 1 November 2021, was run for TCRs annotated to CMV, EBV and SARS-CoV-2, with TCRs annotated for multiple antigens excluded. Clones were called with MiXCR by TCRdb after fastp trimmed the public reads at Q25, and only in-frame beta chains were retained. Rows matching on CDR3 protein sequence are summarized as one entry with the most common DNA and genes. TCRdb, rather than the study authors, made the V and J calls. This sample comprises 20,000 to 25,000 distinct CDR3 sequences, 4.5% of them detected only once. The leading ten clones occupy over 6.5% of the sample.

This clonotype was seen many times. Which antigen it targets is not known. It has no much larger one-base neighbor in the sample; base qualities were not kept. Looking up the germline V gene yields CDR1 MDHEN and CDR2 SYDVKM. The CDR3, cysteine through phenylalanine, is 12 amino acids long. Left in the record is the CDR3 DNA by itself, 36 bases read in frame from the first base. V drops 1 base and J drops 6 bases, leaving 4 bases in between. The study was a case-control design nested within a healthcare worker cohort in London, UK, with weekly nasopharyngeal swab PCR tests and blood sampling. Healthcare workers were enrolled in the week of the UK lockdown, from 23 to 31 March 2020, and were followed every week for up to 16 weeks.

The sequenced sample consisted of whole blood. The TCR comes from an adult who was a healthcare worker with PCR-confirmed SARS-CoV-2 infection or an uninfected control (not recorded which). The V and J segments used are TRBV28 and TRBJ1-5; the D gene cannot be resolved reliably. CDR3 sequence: CASSLSPQPQHF. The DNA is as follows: TGTGCCAGCAGTTTATCCCCTCAGCCCCAGCATTTT.